A selection of T cell receptor beta chains follows, all from one sample in a study of technical replicates of blood from several donors. Using immunoSEQ multiplex PCR, the repertoire was profiled, and TCRdb retains in-frame clones only, with some absent. Here the sample spans approximately 16,000 clones, approximately 90% being singletons. Sequenced material: PBMCs. The receptors were gathered from a human donor in good health. CDR3s include the opening cysteine and the closing phenylalanine or tryptophan. D genes are given only for firm matches. Some rows have no size entry. The others give once, few or many, or a class for an expanded clone.

V gene: TRBV10-2; clone size: .; J gene: TRBJ2-1; CDR3 length: 14; D gene: .; CDR3 DNA: TGCGCCAGCAGTGAGTGGGCGTCCTACAATGAGCAGTTCTTC; CDR3 protein: CASSEWASYNEQFF
V gene: TRBV6-1; clone size: .; J gene: TRBJ2-1; CDR3 length: 15; D gene: .; CDR3 DNA: TGTGCCAGCAGTGAGGTGGAGGAAACCTACAATGAGCAGTTCTTC; CDR3 protein: CASSEVEETYNEQFF
V gene: TRBV10-3; clone size: few; J gene: TRBJ1-1; CDR3 length: 13; D gene: .; CDR3 DNA: TGTGCCATCAGACTCGCAGGGGCCCCCGAAGCTTTCTTT; CDR3 protein: CAIRLAGAPEAFF
V gene: TRBV6-4; clone size: .; J gene: TRBJ2-7; CDR3 length: 15; D gene: .; CDR3 DNA: TGTGCCAGCAGTGTAGAAGCCGGAGCCCATTACGAGCAGTACTTC; CDR3 protein: CASSVEAGAHYEQYF
V gene: TRBV6-4; clone size: .; J gene: TRBJ2-3; CDR3 length: 15; D gene: TRBD2; CDR3 DNA: TGTGCCAGCAGTGACTCAGCGGGAGCCACAGATACGCAGTATTTT; CDR3 protein: CASSDSAGATDTQYF
V gene: TRBV7-7; clone size: .; J gene: TRBJ2-1; CDR3 length: 18; D gene: TRBD2; CDR3 DNA: TGTGCCAGCAGCCTGGGACTAGCGGGAGGGCCGGTAGAAAATGAGCAGTTCTTC; CDR3 protein: CASSLGLAGGPVENEQFF
V gene: TRBV9; clone size: .; J gene: TRBJ2-7; CDR3 length: 13; D gene: .; CDR3 DNA: TGTGCCAGCGGCTCGGGGATTCACTACGAGCAGTACTTC; CDR3 protein: CASGSGIHYEQYF
V gene: TRBV30; clone size: once; J gene: TRBJ2-1; CDR3 length: 14; D gene: TRBD1; CDR3 DNA: TGTGCCTGGACCTACCCGGGACAGGGGGCTGAGCAGTTCTTC; CDR3 protein: CAWTYPGQGAEQFF
V gene: TRBV7-9; clone size: .; J gene: TRBJ2-2; CDR3 length: 14; D gene: .; CDR3 DNA: TGTGCCAGCAGCCCCAGTACGAACACCGGGGAGCTGTTTTTT; CDR3 protein: CASSPSTNTGELFF
V gene: TRBV7-9; clone size: .; J gene: TRBJ2-7; CDR3 length: 15; D gene: TRBD2; CDR3 DNA: TGTGCCAGCAGCTTAGGTTCTAGCGGGAGCCACGAGCAGTACTTC; CDR3 protein: CASSLGSSGSHEQYF
V gene: TRBV6-6; clone size: .; J gene: TRBJ2-1; CDR3 length: 16; D gene: TRBD2; CDR3 DNA: TGTGCCAGCAGTTACTCGAGGAGCGGGGGGGCTACGGAGCAGTTCTTC; CDR3 protein: CASSYSRSGGATEQFF
V gene: TRBV5-8; clone size: once; J gene: TRBJ2-5; CDR3 length: 17; D gene: .; CDR3 DNA: TGTGCCAGCAGTTCATCTCCCCGACGTACTCTAGTAGAGACCCAGTACTTC; CDR3 protein: CASSSSPRRTLVETQYF
V gene: TRBV15; clone size: .; J gene: TRBJ1-1; CDR3 length: 14; D gene: .; CDR3 DNA: TGTGCCACCAGCAGAGATAGGCCAGGGCAGGCGGCTTTCTTT; CDR3 protein: CATSRDRPGQAAFF
V gene: TRBV7-9; clone size: few; J gene: TRBJ2-7; CDR3 length: 16; D gene: TRBD1; CDR3 DNA: TGTGCCAGCAGCCCTACCGGGACAGGGCCCGCCCACGAGCAGTACTTC; CDR3 protein: CASSPTGTGPAHEQYF
V gene: TRBV5-1; clone size: .; J gene: TRBJ2-7; CDR3 length: 15; D gene: TRBD2; CDR3 DNA: TGCGCCAGCCAGCCCGGGACTAGCGGCTCCTACGAGCAGTACTTC; CDR3 protein: CASQPGTSGSYEQYF
V gene: TRBV11-3; clone size: .; J gene: TRBJ2-1; CDR3 length: 14; D gene: TRBD2; CDR3 DNA: TGTGCCAGCAGCTCTGGACTAGCCTACAATGAGCAGTTCTTC; CDR3 protein: CASSSGLAYNEQFF
V gene: TRBV30; clone size: .; J gene: TRBJ2-2; CDR3 length: 15; D gene: TRBD2; CDR3 DNA: TGTGCCTGGAGGGGGACTAGCGGGATGGTCGGGGAGCTGTTTTTT; CDR3 protein: CAWRGTSGMVGELFF
V gene: TRBV5-1; clone size: .; J gene: TRBJ2-5; CDR3 length: 12; D gene: .; CDR3 DNA: TGCGCCAGCAGGGTAGATCTAGAGACCCAGTACTTC; CDR3 protein: CASRVDLETQYF
V gene: TRBV11-3; clone size: .; J gene: TRBJ2-7; CDR3 length: 12; D gene: .; CDR3 DNA: TGTGCCAGCAGCTACAGAGGGAACGAGCAGTACTTC; CDR3 protein: CASSYRGNEQYF
V gene: TRBV6-4; clone size: .; J gene: TRBJ2-3; CDR3 length: 15; D gene: TRBD1; CDR3 DNA: TGTGCCAGCAGTGACTCGAAGGGGGCGACAGATACGCAGTATTTT; CDR3 protein: CASSDSKGATDTQYF
V gene: TRBV11-2; clone size: .; J gene: TRBJ2-1; CDR3 length: 16; D gene: .; CDR3 DNA: TGTGCCAGCAGCCCTGGGCTGGGGAGGTCCTACAATGAGCAGTTCTTC; CDR3 protein: CASSPGLGRSYNEQFF
V gene: TRBV4-1; clone size: .; J gene: TRBJ2-5; CDR3 length: 16; D gene: TRBD2; CDR3 DNA: TGCGCCAGCAGCCCACTGGGACTAGCGGGCCAAGAGACCCAGTACTTC; CDR3 protein: CASSPLGLAGQETQYF
V gene: TRBV5-1; clone size: once; J gene: TRBJ1-2; CDR3 length: 12; D gene: .; CDR3 DNA: TGCGCCAGCAGCTTCGCCGAGGGTGGCTACACCTTC; CDR3 protein: CASSFAEGGYTF
V gene: TRBV30; clone size: .; J gene: TRBJ2-2; CDR3 length: 14; D gene: .; CDR3 DNA: TGTGCCTGGAGTGGGACACTGAACACCGGGGAGCTGTTTTTT; CDR3 protein: CAWSGTLNTGELFF
V gene: TRBV27; clone size: .; J gene: TRBJ1-5; CDR3 length: 15; D gene: TRBD1; CDR3 DNA: TGTGCCAGCAGCCCGGGACAGGGGGGGTCTCAGCCCCAGCATTTT; CDR3 protein: CASSPGQGGSQPQHF
V gene: TRBV9; clone size: once; J gene: TRBJ2-7; CDR3 length: 13; D gene: TRBD2; CDR3 DNA: TGTGCCAGCAGCGTAGGGACTAGCTACGAGCAGTACTTC; CDR3 protein: CASSVGTSYEQYF
V gene: TRBV6-7; clone size: .; J gene: TRBJ2-2; CDR3 length: 20; D gene: .; CDR3 DNA: TGTGCCAGCAGTTACGGATTCGGACAGCTCACTTCTAGGCTCACCGGGGAGCTGTTTTTT; CDR3 protein: CASSYGFGQLTSRLTGELFF
V gene: TRBV27; clone size: .; J gene: TRBJ2-1; CDR3 length: 12; D gene: .; CDR3 DNA: TGTGCCAGCACTCGGTCCTACAATGAGCAGTTCTTC; CDR3 protein: CASTRSYNEQFF
V gene: TRBV7-2; clone size: .; J gene: TRBJ2-1; CDR3 length: 14; D gene: .; CDR3 DNA: TGTGCCAGCAGCCATGGGGCGGCTAGCAATGAGCAGTTCTTC; CDR3 protein: CASSHGAASNEQFF
V gene: TRBV10-1; clone size: .; J gene: TRBJ2-3; CDR3 length: 15; D gene: TRBD1; CDR3 DNA: TGCGCCAGCAGTTCTGGACAGGGGAGGACAGATACGCAGTATTTT; CDR3 protein: CASSSGQGRTDTQYF
V gene: TRBV12-2; clone size: .; J gene: TRBJ1-5; CDR3 length: 14; D gene: .; CDR3 DNA: TGTGCAAGTCGCCCAGCGGGTGTTGGTCAGCCCCAGCATTTT; CDR3 protein: CASRPAGVGQPQHF
V gene: TRBV6-1; clone size: once; J gene: TRBJ2-1; CDR3 length: 16; D gene: TRBD2; CDR3 DNA: TGTGCCAGCAGTGAAAGAGTAGCGGGGTATGTAAATGAGCAGTTCTTC; CDR3 protein: CASSERVAGYVNEQFF
V gene: TRBV5-1; clone size: .; J gene: TRBJ2-1; CDR3 length: 14; D gene: .; CDR3 DNA: TGCGCCAGCAGCACGACAGAAACCTACAATGAGCAGTTCTTC; CDR3 protein: CASSTTETYNEQFF
V gene: TRBV14; clone size: .; J gene: TRBJ1-2; CDR3 length: 15; D gene: TRBD1; CDR3 DNA: TGTGCCAGCAGCCCCTACCCAGGGGGGAACTATGGCTACACCTTC; CDR3 protein: CASSPYPGGNYGYTF
V gene: TRBV2; clone size: .; J gene: TRBJ1-1; CDR3 length: 14; D gene: TRBD1; CDR3 DNA: TGTGCCAGCGTTTCCAGGACAGGGGTTACTGAAGCTTTCTTT; CDR3 protein: CASVSRTGVTEAFF
V gene: TRBV6-6; clone size: .; J gene: TRBJ2-1; CDR3 length: 13; D gene: TRBD1; CDR3 DNA: TGTGCCAGCAGCACGGGACAGGGCAATGAGCAGTTCTTC; CDR3 protein: CASSTGQGNEQFF
V gene: TRBV29-1; clone size: .; J gene: TRBJ2-1; CDR3 length: 14; D gene: TRBD2; CDR3 DNA: TGCAGCGTTTCGGTCCGGACTAGCGGCCGGGAGCAGTTCTTC; CDR3 protein: CSVSVRTSGREQFF
V gene: TRBV10-3; clone size: .; J gene: TRBJ2-1; CDR3 length: 15; D gene: TRBD2; CDR3 DNA: TGTGCCATCAGTGAGTCAGCGGGAGGAAGCAATGAGCAGTTCTTC; CDR3 protein: CAISESAGGSNEQFF
V gene: TRBV19; clone size: .; J gene: TRBJ2-7; CDR3 length: 17; D gene: TRBD2; CDR3 DNA: TGTGCCAGTAGTATACATATCGGGCTAGCGGGAGGCTACGAGCAGTACTTC; CDR3 protein: CASSIHIGLAGGYEQYF
V gene: TRBV5-1; clone size: .; J gene: TRBJ1-1; CDR3 length: 15; D gene: TRBD1; CDR3 DNA: TGCGCCAGCAGCTCCCGGGACAGGGGGCACACTGAAGCTTTCTTT; CDR3 protein: CASSSRDRGHTEAFF
V gene: TRBV5-1; clone size: .; J gene: TRBJ1-4; CDR3 length: 16; D gene: .; CDR3 DNA: TGCGCCAGCAGCTTCGGGGGTTTTTGGGATAATGAAAAACTGTTTTTT; CDR3 protein: CASSFGGFWDNEKLFF
V gene: TRBV7-3; clone size: .; J gene: TRBJ2-2; CDR3 length: 16; D gene: TRBD2; CDR3 DNA: TGTGCCAGCAGCTCACTAGCGGGAGAATTAACCGGGGAGCTGTTTTTT; CDR3 protein: CASSSLAGELTGELFF
V gene: TRBV10-1; clone size: few; J gene: TRBJ2-1; CDR3 length: 15; D gene: .; CDR3 DNA: TGCGCCAGCAGTGAGTCGAGGAGGTGGAACAATGAGCAGTTCTTC; CDR3 protein: CASSESRRWNNEQFF
V gene: TRBV5-4; clone size: .; J gene: TRBJ2-2; CDR3 length: 16; D gene: TRBD1; CDR3 DNA: TGTGCCAGCAGCTTGGGGCAGGGGGCAATTGCCGGGGAGCTGTTTTTT; CDR3 protein: CASSLGQGAIAGELFF
V gene: TRBV30; clone size: once; J gene: TRBJ2-4; CDR3 length: 13; D gene: TRBD1; CDR3 DNA: TGTGCCTGGATGGACAGGGGAAGTGGCATTCAGTACTTC; CDR3 protein: CAWMDRGSGIQYF
V gene: TRBV6-1; clone size: .; J gene: TRBJ2-1; CDR3 length: 13; D gene: .; CDR3 DNA: TGTGCCAGCAGTGAAGGACTGCGCAATGAGCAGTTCTTC; CDR3 protein: CASSEGLRNEQFF
V gene: TRBV27; clone size: .; J gene: TRBJ1-4; CDR3 length: 13; D gene: .; CDR3 DNA: TGTGCCAGCAGTTTGCGGGGTAATGAAAAACTGTTTTTT; CDR3 protein: CASSLRGNEKLFF
V gene: TRBV27; clone size: .; J gene: TRBJ2-2; CDR3 length: 16; D gene: TRBD1; CDR3 DNA: TGTGCCAGCAGTTTATCCCCAGGGGGTGTCCCCGGGGAGCTGTTTTTT; CDR3 protein: CASSLSPGGVPGELFF
V gene: TRBV7-9; clone size: few; J gene: TRBJ2-5; CDR3 length: 14; D gene: TRBD1; CDR3 DNA: TGTGCCAGCAGCCTATCGACAGGGGGAGAGACCCAGTACTTC; CDR3 protein: CASSLSTGGETQYF
V gene: TRBV21-1; clone size: once; J gene: TRBJ1-2; CDR3 length: 15; D gene: .; CDR3 DNA: TGTGCCAGCAGCAAAGGGACAGGTTGTAACTATGGCTACACCTTC; CDR3 protein: CASSKGTGCNYGYTF
V gene: TRBV19; clone size: once; J gene: TRBJ2-7; CDR3 length: 18; D gene: TRBD2; CDR3 DNA: TGTGCCAGTAGTATCCGACTTCTGACTAGCGGGATCTCCTACGAGCAGTACTTC; CDR3 protein: CASSIRLLTSGISYEQYF
V gene: TRBV19; clone size: .; J gene: TRBJ2-7; CDR3 length: 14; D gene: TRBD1; CDR3 DNA: TGTGCCAGTAGTAAGACAGGGACGATCTACGAGCAGTACTTC; CDR3 protein: CASSKTGTIYEQYF
V gene: TRBV7-9; clone size: .; J gene: TRBJ2-6; CDR3 length: 13; D gene: .; CDR3 DNA: TGTGCCAGCAGCTTAGTTCCCACCAACGTCCTGACTTTC; CDR3 protein: CASSLVPTNVLTF
V gene: TRBV11-2; clone size: once; J gene: TRBJ1-2; CDR3 length: 13; D gene: TRBD1; CDR3 DNA: TGTGCCAGCAGCTTCCAGGGGGCGAATGGCTACACCTTC; CDR3 protein: CASSFQGANGYTF
V gene: TRBV4-1; clone size: .; J gene: TRBJ2-5; CDR3 length: 15; D gene: TRBD2; CDR3 DNA: TGCGCCAGCAGCCATCCGGGACTAGCGGAAGAGACCCAGTACTTC; CDR3 protein: CASSHPGLAEETQYF
V gene: TRBV5-1; clone size: .; J gene: TRBJ2-2; CDR3 length: 15; D gene: TRBD2; CDR3 DNA: TGCGCCAGCAGCTTTAGCGGGATGACCACCGGGGAGCTGTTTTTT; CDR3 protein: CASSFSGMTTGELFF
V gene: TRBV6-1; clone size: .; J gene: TRBJ2-7; CDR3 length: 15; D gene: TRBD1; CDR3 DNA: TGTGCCAGCAGGAAAGGGACAGGGCTCGTCTACGAGCAGTACTTC; CDR3 protein: CASRKGTGLVYEQYF